The next 8 T cell receptor beta chains were all read from a single sample in a study of Graves' ophthalmopathy and Graves' hyperthyroidism. RNA transcripts yielded amplified TCR beta CDR3 regions. RT-PCR was first run with HTBI primers, then multiplex PCR in a second round. TCRdb itself ran the multiplex PCR reads through MiXCR, one entry per CDR3 protein. The sample carries about 400,000 distinct CDR3 sequences, 15% to 20% recorded once. The sequenced material came from peripheral blood. These receptors were taken from a woman younger than 35 with Graves' ophthalmopathy.

This clonotype was detected many times. The rearrangement links TRBV7-3 to TRBJ2-6; 8 bases agree with TRBD1. V was clipped by 8 bases and J by 1 base; unmatched bases: 16. CDR3 length: 19 amino acids. Germline assignment: CDR1 SGHTA and CDR2 FQGTGA. CDR3 DNA: TGTGCCAGCGGACCCCGACAGCCCAACAGGGGGTCTGGGGCCAACGTCCTGACTTTC. This translates into CASGPRQPNRGSGANVLTF.

The gene calls are TRBV7-2 and TRBJ2-7; D uncertain. The V and J ends lost 7 bases and 0 bases respectively, with 10 bases between them. The length of the CDR3 is 13 residues. Germline V gives CDR1 SGHTA, CDR2 FQGNSA. CDR3 loop: CASTQANSYEQYF. The CDR3 DNA is TGTGCCAGCACCCAGGCCAACTCCTACGAGCAGTACTTC.

This clonotype was observed many times. V and J are TRBV20-1 and TRBJ2-5; TRBD2 aligns across 7 bases. The germline V gene has CDR1 DFQATT and CDR2 SNEGSKA (reference sequence). CDR3 length equals 13 residues. V lost 3 bases to trimming and J lost 3 bases; unmatched junction nucleotides: 4. The CDR3: CSARGDYKETQYF. CDR3 nucleotides: TGCAGTGCTAGGGGGGACTACAAAGAGACCCAGTACTTC.

There are many counts of this clonotype. The V gene is TRBV7-2, the J gene TRBJ2-7; TRBD2 agrees at 13 bases. The ends lost 5 bases at V and 6 bases at J; junction bases unmatched: 7. This CDR3 spans 15 amino acids. Germline values: CDR1 SGHTA, CDR2 FQGNSA. The CDR3 DNA is TGTGCCAGCAGCCAACCCACTAGCGGGAGGGCCGAGCAGTACTTC. Amino acid sequence: CASSQPTSGRAEQYF.

V usage is TRBV10-2 and J usage is TRBJ2-7; TRBD2 matches 10 bases. The CDR3 spans 14 residues. The J segment lost 5 bases and the V segment lost 6 bases, leaving 7 bases of the junction unmatched. CDR1 and CDR2 from the germline V gene are WSHSY and SAAADI. The CDR3 here is CASSASGRANEQYF. The CDR3 region has the DNA TGCGCCAGCAGCGCTAGCGGGAGAGCAAACGAGCAGTACTTC.

In this sample, this clonotype turned up many times. This chain connects TRBV4-3 to TRBJ2-5; D possibly matches TRBD1 or TRBD2 (5 bases each). Trimming pared 1 base from V and 3 bases from J, leaving 9 bases between. Germline V CDR1 and CDR2: LGHNA, YSLEER. CDR3 size: 14 residues. DNA for the CDR3: TGCGCCAGCAGCCAAGGGGACGGGAAAGAGACCCAGTACTTC. Translated, it gives CASSQGDGKETQYF.

This clonotype has only a few counts. This chain connects TRBV5-1 to TRBJ2-7; D may be TRBD1 (5 bases). The CDR3 covers 13 residues. Trimming took 7 bases from V and 7 from J, leaving 18 bases between them. CDR1 and CDR2 from the germline V gene are SGHRS and YFSETQ. In nucleotides, the CDR3 is TGCGCCAGCGCGCCGACCGATTCAGGGGAGCAGTACTTC. Its translation is CASAPTDSGEQYF.

At least ten counts were recorded for this clonotype. This sequence joins TRBV12-3 or TRBV12-4 and TRBJ2-7; TRBD2 agrees at 7 bases. CDR3 length: 12 residues. The trim removed 3 bases at V and 9 bases at J, leaving 5 bases unmatched. The CDR3 sequence: CASSFGGSWQYF. The CDR3 DNA is TGTGCCAGCAGTTTCGGGGGGAGTTGGCAGTACTTC.